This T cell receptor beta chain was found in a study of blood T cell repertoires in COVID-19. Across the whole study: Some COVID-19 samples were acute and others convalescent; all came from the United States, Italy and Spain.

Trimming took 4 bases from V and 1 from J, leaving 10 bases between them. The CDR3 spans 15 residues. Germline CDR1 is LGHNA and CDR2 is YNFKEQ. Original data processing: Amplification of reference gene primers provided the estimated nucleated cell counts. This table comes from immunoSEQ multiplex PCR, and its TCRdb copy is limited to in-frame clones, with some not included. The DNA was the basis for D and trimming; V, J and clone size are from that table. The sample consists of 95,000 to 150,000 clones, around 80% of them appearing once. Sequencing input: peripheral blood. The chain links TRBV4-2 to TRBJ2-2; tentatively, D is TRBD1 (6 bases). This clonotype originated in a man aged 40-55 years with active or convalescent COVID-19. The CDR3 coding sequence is TGTGCCAGCAGCCCCGTAGGGGGGAACACCGGGGAGCTGTTTTTT. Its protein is CASSPVGGNTGELFF.